The clone carrying this T cell receptor beta chain was counted ten times or more. Antigen specificity is unknown. These data come from a study of regulatory T cells in long-lasting Graves disease. Stated time point: persistent/refractory GD, antithyroid drugs over 5 years with positive TRAb. There was RNA extracted from PBMCs, and the TCR library was made from it. The diagnosis of Graves' disease used American Thyroid Association guidelines. CDR3 regions were amplified by Arm-PCR using iRepertoire HTBI primers to build TCR beta libraries. TCRdb ran MiXCR on the multiplex PCR reads and lists one entry per CDR3 protein. The table has about 660,000 distinct CDR3 sequences, approximately 31% seen once. Study outcomes and limitations: Persistent Graves' cases showed lower TCR diversity than newly diagnosed cases.

The CDR3 covers 18 residues. J was trimmed by 1 base and V by 2 bases; bases with no gene match: 7. Sequenced here: peripheral blood mononuclear cells (PBMCs), sampled when the disease was refractory, from a patient treated with antithyroid drugs. This sequence was found in a female donor with Graves disease. The chain couples TRBV12-3 or TRBV12-4 to TRBJ2-2, with 10 bases that match TRBD2. CDR3 DNA: TGTGCCAGCAGTTTAAGCTGGCTAGCGGGAGTGAACACCGGGGAGCTGTTTTTT. Protein sequence: CASSLSWLAGVNTGELFF.